This TCR beta chain was captured by sequencing in a study of T cells in localized non-small cell lung cancer. Points from the study as a whole: Uninvolved adjacent lung showed higher T cell clonality than tumor. Sequence data derive from only one tumor region, so heterogeneity remains possible. A median of roughly 50 of the top 100 tumor clones appeared in adjacent lung, which was paired and uninvolved.

TCRdb's copy holds only in-frame clones and misses some; the assay was immunoSEQ multiplex PCR. The sample holds 1,500 to 2,000 clones, 20% to 25% seen once. Researchers cut adjacent lung at least 2 cm from the tumor margin, and it showed no atypia. This clone was counted only a few times. Its antigen is not known. The starting material was normal lung tissue next to the tumor, obtained before any cancer treatment. The clonotype was recovered from a female donor aged 60 or older with stage III squamous cell lung carcinoma.

CDR3 loop: CASSSNRDYGYTF. Here the CDR3 DNA reads TGTGCCAGCAGCTCTAACAGGGACTATGGCTACACCTTC. This chain joins TRBV7-2 and TRBJ1-2; D might be TRBD1 (6 bases). The germline gives CDR1 SGHTA, CDR2 FQGNSA. This CDR3 is 13 amino acids long. Trimming removed 4 bases at V and 3 bases at J, with 9 bases between.